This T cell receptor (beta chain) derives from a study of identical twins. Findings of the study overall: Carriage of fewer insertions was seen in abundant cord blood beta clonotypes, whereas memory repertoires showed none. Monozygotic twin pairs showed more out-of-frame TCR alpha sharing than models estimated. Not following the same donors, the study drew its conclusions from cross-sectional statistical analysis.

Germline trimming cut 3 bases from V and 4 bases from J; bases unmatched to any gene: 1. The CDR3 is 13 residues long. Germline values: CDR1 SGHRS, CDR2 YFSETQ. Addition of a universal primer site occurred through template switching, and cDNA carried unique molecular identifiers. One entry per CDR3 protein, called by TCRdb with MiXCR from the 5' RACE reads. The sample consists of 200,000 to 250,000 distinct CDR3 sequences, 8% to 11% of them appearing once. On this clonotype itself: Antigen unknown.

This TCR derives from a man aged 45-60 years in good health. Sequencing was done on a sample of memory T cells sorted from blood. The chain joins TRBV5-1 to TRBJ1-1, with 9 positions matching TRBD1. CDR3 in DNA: TGCGCCAGCAGCTGGACAGGGGCCACTGAAGCTTTCTTT. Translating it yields CASSWTGATEAFF. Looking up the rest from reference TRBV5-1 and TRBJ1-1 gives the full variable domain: KAGVTQTPRYLIKTRGQQVTLSCSPISGHRSVSWYQQTPGQGLQFLFEYFSETQRNKGNFPGRFSGRQFSNSRSEMNVSTLELGDSALYLCASSWTGATEAFFGQGTRLTVV.